These 19 T cell receptor beta chains came from one sample sequenced in a study of T cell changes during pregnancy in multiple sclerosis. Libraries were prepared by immunoSEQ multiplex PCR; TCRdb keeps only in-frame clonotypes and omits some of them. The sample shows 95,000 to 100,000 clones, about 91% of them seen only once. The sample was peripheral blood, taken in the second trimester of pregnancy. These receptors were collected from a female donor with multiple sclerosis, enrolled in a pregnancy study.

V is TRBV5-8 and J is TRBJ2-6; 11 bases match TRBD1. Germline V gene data show CDR1 as SGHTS and CDR2 as YDEGEE. V trimming: 7 bases; J trimming: 2 bases; junction bases outside the gene matches: 11. The CDR3 extends over 18 amino acids. The CDR3 loop reads CASVDPGTGGTGANVLTF. The CDR3 DNA follows: TGTGCCAGCGTGGATCCCGGGACAGGGGGTACTGGGGCCAACGTCCTGACTTTC.

The rearrangement uses TRBV7-2 and TRBJ2-5, with TRBD2 matching 11 bases. The CDR3 is 15 residues long. The germline V gene encodes CDR1 SGHTA and CDR2 FQGNSA. J lost 3 bases, V lost 4 bases, and 4 bases had no gene match. Here the CDR3 reads CASSWTSGLKETQYF. In DNA form, the CDR3 reads TGTGCCAGCAGCTGGACTAGCGGGCTAAAAGAGACCCAGTACTTC. The full variable domain, rest sourced from reference TRBV7-2 and TRBJ2-5, is GAGVSQSPSNKVTEKGKDVELRCDPISGHTALYWYRQSLGQGLEFLIYFQGNSAPDKSGLPSDRFSAERTGGSVSTLTIQRTQQEDSAVYLCASSWTSGLKETQYFGPGTRLLVL.

The genes are TRBV10-2 and TRBJ2-3, with D maybe TRBD1 (6 bases). Trimming removed 5 bases from V and 6 bases from J, with 27 bases in between. The germline CDR1 and CDR2 sequences are WSHSY and SAAADI. CDR3 length: 18 residues. The CDR3 loop reads CASSFLAGLTMRGDTQYF. DNA for the CDR3: TGCGCCAGCAGTTTCTTAGCAGGGTTGACGATGAGGGGGGATACGCAGTATTTT.

As regards this clone: Mismatch with germline at one junction end may stem from a read error. This sequence joins TRBV7-7 and TRBJ2-3; 13 bases fit TRBD2. Germline CDR1 is SSHAT and CDR2 is FNYEAQ (reference sequence). The CDR3 extends over 16 amino acids. As DNA, the CDR3 is TGTGCTAGCAGCTTAGCACTAGCGGGAGGGCCGGATACGCAGTATTTT. Translation gives CASSLALAGGPDTQYF.

The chain joins TRBV18 to TRBJ2-3; D possibly corresponds to TRBD2 (5 bases). The V end was cut by 4 bases, the J end by 0 bases, with 11 bases between. The CDR3 length is 15 residues. Looked up from germline, CDR1 is KGHSH and CDR2 is LQKENI. The CDR3 DNA follows: TGTGCCAGCTCACGGAGCGGATCTAGCACAGATACGCAGTATTTT. This gives the protein CASSRSGSSTDTQYF.

The chain is built from TRBV19 and TRBJ1-2; 10 bases align to TRBD1. The length of the CDR3 is 15 residues. Germline V lookup: CDR1 LNHDA, CDR2 SQIVND (reference sequence). J lost 8 bases, V lost 3 bases, and 9 bases had no gene match. CDR3 residues: CASSIGTGASNGYTF. For the CDR3, the DNA is TGTGCCAGTAGTATCGGGACAGGGGCTTCTAACGGCTACACCTTC.

The chain joins TRBV27 to TRBJ2-5, with a possible D match to TRBD2 (5 bases). Trimming shortened V by 2 bases and J by 5 bases, and 36 bases separated the two germline ends. The germline gives CDR1 MNHEY, CDR2 SMNVEV (reference sequence). The CDR3 is 22 residues long. CDR3: CASSLGGRFGPRNSVGMETQYF. The CDR3 bases are TGTGCCAGCAGTTTAGGAGGTCGTTTCGGACCTAGGAACTCCGTAGGGATGGAGACCCAGTACTTC.

This chain links TRBV5-4 with TRBJ2-7; D perhaps matches TRBD1 (6 bases). Germline V gene data show CDR1 as SGHNT and CDR2 as YYREEE (reference sequence). The germline V and J ends were trimmed by 0 bases and 6 bases, with 16 bases remaining between them. This CDR3 is built from 15 residues. CDR3 nucleotides: TGTGCCAGCAGCTTGGCTGGACAGCTCACTATCGAGCAGTACTTC. Translating gives CASSLAGQLTIEQYF.

The rearrangement uses TRBV4-2 and TRBJ2-7, with a weak D call TRBD1 (8 bases). The V and J ends lost 5 bases and 4 bases respectively, with 15 bases between them. CDR3 length: 14 amino acids. Germline V gives CDR1 LGHNA, CDR2 YNFKEQ. The CDR3 DNA is TGTGCCAGCAGCACAAACAGGGGGGGTTACGAGCAGTACTTC. Its translation: CASSTNRGGYEQYF.

The DNA of the CDR3 is TGTGCCAGCAGCCTTATAGCGGGTACCTACAATGAGCAGTTCTTC. Translating gives CASSLIAGTYNEQFF. This chain connects TRBV11-1 to TRBJ2-1; 7 bases match TRBD2. This CDR3 contains 15 residues. With V trimmed by 5 bases and J by 2 bases, 6 bases remained unmatched. Germline V gene data show CDR1 as SGHAT and CDR2 as FQDESV (reference sequence).

In this sample, this clone turned up once. V usage is TRBV19 and J usage is TRBJ2-1; no definite D call. There are 11 residues in the CDR3. The ends were cut back, 3 bases at V and 9 bases at J, with 6 bases in the middle. The germline gives CDR1 LNHDA, CDR2 SQIVND (reference sequence). In nucleotides, the CDR3 is TGTGCCAGTAGTATCGTCGGTGAGCAGTTCTTC. Amino acids: CASSIVGEQFF.

This chain uses TRBV18 with TRBJ2-1; 9 nucleotides agree with TRBD1. This CDR3 contains 16 residues. The germline V gene has CDR1 KGHSH and CDR2 LQKENI. V gave up 3 bases and J gave up 4 bases; unmatched junction bases: 7. CDR3 loop: CASSPLDRGPYNEQFF. The CDR3 nucleotides are TGTGCCAGCTCACCCTTGGACAGGGGACCATACAATGAGCAGTTCTTC.

This chain joins TRBV19 and TRBJ1-5; a possible D gene is TRBD1 (5 bases). Germline V gives CDR1 LNHDA, CDR2 SQIVND (reference sequence). Trimming left V 3 bases short and J 4 bases short, with 13 bases between. This CDR3 spans 15 amino acids. The CDR3 is CASSIGQGWNQPQHF. Here the CDR3 DNA reads TGTGCCAGTAGTATTGGGCAGGGTTGGAATCAGCCCCAGCATTTT.

The chain employs TRBV11-2 and TRBJ2-3; 8 bases fit TRBD2. The CDR3 covers 15 residues. V was pared by 5 bases and J by 0 bases, with 4 bases of the junction left unmatched. From germline, CDR1 is SGHAT and CDR2 FQNNGV. CDR3 nucleotide sequence: TGTGCCAGCAGCGTAGCGGGGACTAGCACAGATACGCAGTATTTT. Translation gives CASSVAGTSTDTQYF.

This rearrangement joins TRBV4-1 to TRBJ2-4; weak D call: TRBD1 (6 bases). The germline gives CDR1 MGHRA, CDR2 YSYEKL. V was cut by 3 bases and J by 1 base, with 10 bases left in between. This CDR3 comprises 15 residues. As DNA, the CDR3 is TGCGCCAGCAGCCACGATGACAGGGCCAAAAACATTCAGTACTTC. Translating gives CASSHDDRAKNIQYF.

This rearrangement joins TRBV7-6 to TRBJ2-1; 12 positions match TRBD1. Germline loops: CDR1 SGHVS, CDR2 FNYEAQ. Trimming at V came to 4 bases and at J to 2 bases, leaving 18 bases not matched to a gene. CDR3 length: 21 amino acids. In nucleotides, the CDR3 is TGTGCCAGCAGCTCAACCGCGCTCCGGGACAGGGGGCCTCCCCCCTACAATGAGCAGTTCTTC. As protein: CASSSTALRDRGPPPYNEQFF.

The chain employs TRBV19 and TRBJ2-7, with 12 bases fitting TRBD2. Germline values: CDR1 LNHDA, CDR2 SQIVND (reference sequence). CDR3 length: 17 amino acids. V trimming: 3 bases; J trimming: 5 bases; junction bases outside the gene matches: 11. DNA of the CDR3: TGTGCCAGTAGTATGGTTCTTCTTGGACTAGCGGGACACGAGCAGTACTTC. Protein sequence: CASSMVLLGLAGHEQYF. Using reference TRBV19 and TRBJ2-7 for the parts outside the CDR3, the full variable domain is DGGITQSPKYLFRKEGQNVTLSCEQNLNHDAMYWYRQDPGQGLRLIYYSQIVNDFQKGDIAEGYSVSREKKESFPLTVTSAQKNPTAFYLCASSMVLLGLAGHEQYFGPGTRLTVT.

This clone was seen only once. This chain links TRBV6-5 with TRBJ2-7; TRBD2 aligns across 10 bases. The CDR3 consists of 14 residues. Germline V gene sequence: CDR1 MNHEY, CDR2 SVGAGI. After removal of 2 bases from V and 6 bases from J, the junction contained 4 bases not matched to a gene. For the CDR3, the DNA is TGTGCCAGCAGTTACCAGCGGGAGGGCCTCGAGCAGTACTTC. Protein sequence: CASSYQREGLEQYF.

This rearrangement joins TRBV5-4 to TRBJ2-7; D is uncertain. Trimming took 3 bases from V and 0 from J, leaving 13 bases between them. The CDR3 has 15 residues. CDR1 and CDR2 (germline): SGHNT, YYREEE (reference sequence). The CDR3 reads CASSSPGRLSYEQYF. DNA for the CDR3: TGTGCCAGCAGCTCCCCCGGTAGACTCTCCTACGAGCAGTACTTC.